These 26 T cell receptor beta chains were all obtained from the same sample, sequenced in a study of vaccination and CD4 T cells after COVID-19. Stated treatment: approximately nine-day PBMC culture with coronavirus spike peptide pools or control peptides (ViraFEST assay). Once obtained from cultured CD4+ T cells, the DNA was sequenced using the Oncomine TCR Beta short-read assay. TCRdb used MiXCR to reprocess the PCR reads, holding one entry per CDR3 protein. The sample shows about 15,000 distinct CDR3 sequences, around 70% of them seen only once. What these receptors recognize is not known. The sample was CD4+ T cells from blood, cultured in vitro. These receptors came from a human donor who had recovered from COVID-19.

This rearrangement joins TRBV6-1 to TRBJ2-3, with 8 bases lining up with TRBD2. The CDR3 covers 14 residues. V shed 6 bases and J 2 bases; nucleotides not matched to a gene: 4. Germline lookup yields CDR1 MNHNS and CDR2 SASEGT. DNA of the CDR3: TGTGCCAGCAGGGCGGGAGGCTACACAGATACGCAGTATTTT. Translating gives CASRAGGYTDTQYF.

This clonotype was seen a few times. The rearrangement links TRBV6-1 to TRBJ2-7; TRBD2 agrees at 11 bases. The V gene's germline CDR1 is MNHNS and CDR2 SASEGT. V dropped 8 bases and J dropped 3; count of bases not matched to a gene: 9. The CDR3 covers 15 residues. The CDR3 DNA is TGTGCCAGCTCCAGACTAGCGGGAACAGACTACGAGCAGTACTTC. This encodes CASSRLAGTDYEQYF.

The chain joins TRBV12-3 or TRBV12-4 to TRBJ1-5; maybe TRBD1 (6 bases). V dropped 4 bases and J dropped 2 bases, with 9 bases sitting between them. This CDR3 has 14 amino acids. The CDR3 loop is CASSSGVGNQPQHF. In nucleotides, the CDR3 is TGTGCCAGCAGTTCAGGGGTCGGCAATCAGCCCCAGCATTTT.

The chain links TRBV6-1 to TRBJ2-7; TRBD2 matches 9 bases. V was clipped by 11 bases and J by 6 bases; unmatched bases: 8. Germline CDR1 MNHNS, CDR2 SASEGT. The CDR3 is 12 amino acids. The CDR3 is CAAGGRAFEQYF. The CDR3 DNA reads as TGTGCCGCGGGGGGGAGGGCCTTCGAGCAGTACTTC.

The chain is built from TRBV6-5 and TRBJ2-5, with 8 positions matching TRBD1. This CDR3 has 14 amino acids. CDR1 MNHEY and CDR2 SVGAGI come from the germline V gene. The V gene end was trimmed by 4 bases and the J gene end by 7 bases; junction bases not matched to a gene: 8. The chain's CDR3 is CASSSGTGRRTQYF. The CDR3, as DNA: TGTGCCAGCAGTTCCGGGACAGGCCGGAGGACCCAGTACTTC.

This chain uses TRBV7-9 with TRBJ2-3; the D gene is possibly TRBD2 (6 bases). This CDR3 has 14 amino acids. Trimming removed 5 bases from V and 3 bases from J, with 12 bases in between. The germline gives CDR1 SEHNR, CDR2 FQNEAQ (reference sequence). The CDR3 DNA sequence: TGTGCCAGCAGCCTCGGGAGAGGAACAGATACGCAGTATTTT. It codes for CASSLGRGTDTQYF.

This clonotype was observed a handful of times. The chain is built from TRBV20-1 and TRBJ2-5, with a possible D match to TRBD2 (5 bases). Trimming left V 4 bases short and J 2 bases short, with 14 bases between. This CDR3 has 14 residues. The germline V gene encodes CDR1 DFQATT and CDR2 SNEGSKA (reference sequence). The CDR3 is CSATAGVRQETQYF. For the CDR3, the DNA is TGCAGTGCTACCGCCGGGGTAAGGCAAGAGACCCAGTACTTC.

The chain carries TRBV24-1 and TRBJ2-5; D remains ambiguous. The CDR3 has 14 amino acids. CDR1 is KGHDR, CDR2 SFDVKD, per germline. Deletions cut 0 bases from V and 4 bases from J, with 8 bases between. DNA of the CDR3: TGTGCCACCAGTGATTTGGAGGAGCGAGAGACCCAGTACTTC. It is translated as CATSDLEERETQYF.

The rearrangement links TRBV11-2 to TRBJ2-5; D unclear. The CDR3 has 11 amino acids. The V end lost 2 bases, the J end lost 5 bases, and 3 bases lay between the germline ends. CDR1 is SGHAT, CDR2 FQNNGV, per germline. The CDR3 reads CASSLLETQYF. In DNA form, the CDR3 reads TGTGCCAGCAGCTTATTGGAGACCCAGTACTTC.

CDR3 region: CASSSTPGREETQYF. The CDR3 DNA reads TGTGCCAGCAGCTCCACCCCCGGACGGGAAGAGACCCAGTACTTC. The rearrangement uses TRBV5-5 and TRBJ2-5; D not certain. The germline V and J ends were trimmed by 3 bases and 3 bases, with 15 bases remaining between them. Germline CDR1 and CDR2: SGHKS and YYEKEE (reference sequence). CDR3 size: 15 residues. Together with reference TRBV5-5 and TRBJ2-5, the CDR3 gives the full variable domain: DAGVTQSPTHLIKTRGQQVTLRCSPISGHKSVSWYQQVLGQGPQFIFQYYEKEERGRGNFPDRFSARQFPNYSSELNVNALLLGDSALYLCASSSTPGREETQYFGPGTRLLVL.

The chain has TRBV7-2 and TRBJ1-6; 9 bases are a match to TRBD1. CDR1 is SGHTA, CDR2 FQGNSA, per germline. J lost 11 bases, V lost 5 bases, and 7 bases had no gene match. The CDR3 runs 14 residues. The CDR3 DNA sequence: TGTGCCAGCAGCGGGGGACAGGGAGGCGCACCCCTCCACTTT. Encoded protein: CASSGGQGGAPLHF.

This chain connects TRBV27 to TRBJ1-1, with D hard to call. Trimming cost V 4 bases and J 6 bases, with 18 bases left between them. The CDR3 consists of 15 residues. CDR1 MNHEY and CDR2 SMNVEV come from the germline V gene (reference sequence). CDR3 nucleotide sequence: TGTGCCAGCAGTTCCCCCCCGCGGGGTGAAGCTGAAGCTTTCTTT. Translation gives CASSSPPRGEAEAFF.

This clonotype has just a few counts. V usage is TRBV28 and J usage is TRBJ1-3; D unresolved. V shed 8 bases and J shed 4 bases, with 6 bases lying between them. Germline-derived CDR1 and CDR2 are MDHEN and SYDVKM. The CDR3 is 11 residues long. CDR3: CASGEGNTIYF. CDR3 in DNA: TGTGCCAGCGGGGAGGGAAACACCATATATTTT.

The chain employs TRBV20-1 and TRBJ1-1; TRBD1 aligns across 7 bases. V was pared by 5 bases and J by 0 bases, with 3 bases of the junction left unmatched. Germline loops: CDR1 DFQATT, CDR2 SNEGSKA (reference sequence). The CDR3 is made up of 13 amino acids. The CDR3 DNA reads TGCAGTGCTTTGGGACAGTTGAACACTGAAGCTTTCTTT. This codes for CSALGQLNTEAFF.

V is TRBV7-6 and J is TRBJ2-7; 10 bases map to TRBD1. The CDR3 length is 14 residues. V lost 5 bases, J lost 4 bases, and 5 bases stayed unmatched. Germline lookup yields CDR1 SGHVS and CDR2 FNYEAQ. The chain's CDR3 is CASSPTGGGYEQYF. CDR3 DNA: TGTGCCAGCAGCCCGACAGGGGGCGGGTACGAGCAGTACTTC.

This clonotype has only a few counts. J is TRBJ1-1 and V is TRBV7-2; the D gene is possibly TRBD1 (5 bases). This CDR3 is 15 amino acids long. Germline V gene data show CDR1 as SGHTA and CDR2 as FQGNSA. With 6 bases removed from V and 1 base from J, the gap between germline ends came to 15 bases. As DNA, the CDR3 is TGTGCCAGCAGTCGGCAGGGATTTACGAACACTGAAGCTTTCTTT. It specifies CASSRQGFTNTEAFF.

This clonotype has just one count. Here the CDR3 DNA reads TGTGCCAGCAGTTACCAATGGGCCGCCACCGGGGAGCTGTTTTTT. It translates to CASSYQWAATGELFF. V gene TRBV6-5 combines with J gene TRBJ2-2, with unresolved D. The V and J ends lost 2 bases and 4 bases respectively, with 11 bases between them. The CDR3 runs 15 residues. Per germline, CDR1 MNHEY and CDR2 SVGAGI.

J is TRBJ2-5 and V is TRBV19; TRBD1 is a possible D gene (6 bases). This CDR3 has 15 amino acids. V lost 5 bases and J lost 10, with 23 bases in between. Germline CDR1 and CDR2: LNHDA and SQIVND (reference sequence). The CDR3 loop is CASSPSRGKRQFQYF. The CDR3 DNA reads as TGTGCCAGTAGTCCCTCGAGGGGGAAACGACAGTTCCAGTACTTC.

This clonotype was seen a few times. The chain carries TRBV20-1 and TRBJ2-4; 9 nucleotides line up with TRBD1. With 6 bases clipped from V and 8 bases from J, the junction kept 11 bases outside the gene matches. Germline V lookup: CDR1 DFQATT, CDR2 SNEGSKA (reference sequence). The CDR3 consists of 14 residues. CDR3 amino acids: CSAVLGQGTDIQYF. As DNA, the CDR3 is TGCAGTGCCGTCCTTGGACAGGGGACGGACATTCAGTACTTC.

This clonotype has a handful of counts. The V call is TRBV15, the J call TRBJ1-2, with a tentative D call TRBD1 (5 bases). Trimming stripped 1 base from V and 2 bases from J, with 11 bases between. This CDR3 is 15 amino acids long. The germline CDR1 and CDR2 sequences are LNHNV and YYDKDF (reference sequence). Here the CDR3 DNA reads TGTGCCACCAGCAGAGGTGGGGCCTTAAACTATGGCTACACCTTC. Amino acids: CATSRGGALNYGYTF. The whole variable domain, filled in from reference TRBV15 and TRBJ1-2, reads DAMVIQNPRYQVTQFGKPVTLSCSQTLNHNVMYWYQQKSSQAPKLLFHYYDKDFNNEADTPDNFQSRRPNTSFCFLDIRSPGLGDTAMYLCATSRGGALNYGYTFGSGTRLTVV.

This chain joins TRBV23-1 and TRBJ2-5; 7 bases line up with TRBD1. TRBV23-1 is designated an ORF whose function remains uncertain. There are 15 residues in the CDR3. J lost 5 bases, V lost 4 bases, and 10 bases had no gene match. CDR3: CASSRYGDRTETQYF. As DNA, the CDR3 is TGCGCCAGCAGTCGGTACGGGGACAGAACGGAGACCCAGTACTTC.

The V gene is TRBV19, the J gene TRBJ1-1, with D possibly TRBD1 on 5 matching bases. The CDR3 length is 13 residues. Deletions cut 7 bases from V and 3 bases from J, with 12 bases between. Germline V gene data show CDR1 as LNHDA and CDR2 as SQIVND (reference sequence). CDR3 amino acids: CASTHRGYTEAFF. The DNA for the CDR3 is TGTGCCAGTACTCACCGGGGCTACACTGAAGCTTTCTTT.

This CDR3 is CASSFEASGRDSTDTQYF. The CDR3 coding sequence is TGTGCCAGCAGTTTTGAGGCTAGCGGGAGGGACAGCACAGATACGCAGTATTTT. This chain connects TRBV6-2 or TRBV6-3 to TRBJ2-3, with 12 bases identical to TRBD2. This CDR3 region has 18 residues. Germline V CDR1 and CDR2: MNHEY, SVGEGT. V shed 4 bases, J shed 0 bases, and the junction held 8 bases outside the gene matches.

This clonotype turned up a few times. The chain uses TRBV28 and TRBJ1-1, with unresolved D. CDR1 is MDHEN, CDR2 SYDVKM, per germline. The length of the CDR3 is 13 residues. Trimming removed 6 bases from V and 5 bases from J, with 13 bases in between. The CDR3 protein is CASSPHKRTEAFF. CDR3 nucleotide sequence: TGTGCCAGCAGCCCCCATAAGAGAACTGAAGCTTTCTTT.

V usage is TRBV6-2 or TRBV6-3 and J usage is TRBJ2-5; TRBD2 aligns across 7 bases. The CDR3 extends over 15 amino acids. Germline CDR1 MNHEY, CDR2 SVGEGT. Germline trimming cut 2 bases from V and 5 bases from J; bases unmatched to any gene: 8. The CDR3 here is CASSYRAGVMETQYF. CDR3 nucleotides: TGTGCCAGCAGTTACAGGGCGGGAGTTATGGAGACCCAGTACTTC.

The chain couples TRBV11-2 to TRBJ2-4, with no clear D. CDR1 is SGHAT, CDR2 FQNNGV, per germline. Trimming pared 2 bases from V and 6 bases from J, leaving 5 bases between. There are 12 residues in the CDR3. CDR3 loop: CASSLSLNIQYF. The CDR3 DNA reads TGTGCCAGCAGCTTATCCCTAAACATTCAGTACTTC.